The rows below give T cell receptor beta chains drawn from one sample of a study of T cells in Graves' hyperthyroidism and ophthalmopathy. One entry per CDR3 protein, called by TCRdb with MiXCR from the multiplex PCR reads. The data show some 490,000 distinct CDR3 sequences, about 20% seen once. The sequencing sample was made of blood. These receptors originate from a woman between 65 and 79 years old with Graves' ophthalmopathy. The CDR3 runs from the conserved cysteine through the conserved F or W. The D gene is left open where the match is weak. A row's size may be missing; if present it is once, few, many or a size class.

>few|TRBD2|TRBJ2-5|TRBV9
CASSLGTSGLTGETQYF
TGTGCCAGCAGCCTCGGGACTAGCGGGCTGACCGGAGAGACCCAGTACTTC
>few|.|TRBJ2-5|TRBV10-3
CAISDGGQETQYF
TGTGCCATCAGTGATGGGGGACAAGAGACCCAGTACTTC
>few|TRBD1|TRBJ2-7|TRBV10-3
CAISDPEGQGLRSYEQYF
TGTGCCATCAGTGACCCCGAGGGACAGGGATTGCGGTCCTACGAGCAGTACTTC
>few|.|TRBJ1-5|TRBV7-2
CASTLGGGSGQPQHF
TGTGCCAGCACCTTAGGTGGAGGGTCGGGTCAGCCCCAGCATTTT
>few|.|TRBJ2-2|TRBV5-8
CASSLLLSAGELFF
TGTGCCAGCAGCTTGTTACTATCGGCGGGGGAGCTGTTTTTT
>many|.|TRBJ2-5|TRBV2
CASSEARHGWETQYF
TGTGCCAGCAGTGAAGCCCGCCACGGATGGGAGACCCAGTACTTC
>.|.|TRBJ2-4|TRBV19
CASQGLRAKNIQYF
TGTGCCAGTCAGGGTTTAAGGGCCAAAAACATTCAGTACTTC
>few|TRBD1|TRBJ2-1|TRBV10-1
CASSGYRDRVNEQFF
TGCGCCAGCAGTGGATACCGGGACAGGGTCAATGAGCAGTTCTTC
>few|.|TRBJ1-1|TRBV7-9
CASSLTAGTGNTEAFF
TGTGCCAGCAGCTTAACCGCCGGGACCGGGAACACTGAAGCTTTCTTT
>few|.|TRBJ2-7|TRBV5-1
CASSPLDVSYEQYF
TGCGCCAGCAGCCCCCTCGATGTCTCCTACGAGCAGTACTTC
>.|.|TRBJ2-7|TRBV9
CASSGGQTYEQYF
TGTGCCAGCAGCGGGGGACAAACCTACGAGCAGTACTTC
>few|TRBD2|TRBJ2-2|TRBV19
CASIITAGAEPGELFF
TGTGCCAGTATTATTACAGCGGGAGCGGAACCCGGGGAGCTGTTTTTT